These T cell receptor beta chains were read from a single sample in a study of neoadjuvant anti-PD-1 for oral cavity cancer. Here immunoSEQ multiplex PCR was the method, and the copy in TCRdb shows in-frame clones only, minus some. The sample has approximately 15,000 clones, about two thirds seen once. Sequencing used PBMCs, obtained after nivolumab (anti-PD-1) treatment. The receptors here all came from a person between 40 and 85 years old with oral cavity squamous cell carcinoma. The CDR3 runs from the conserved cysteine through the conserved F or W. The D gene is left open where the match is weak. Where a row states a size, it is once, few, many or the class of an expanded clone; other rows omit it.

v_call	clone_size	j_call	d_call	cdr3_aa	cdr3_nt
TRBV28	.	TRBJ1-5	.	CASSFPSVVQPQHF	TGTGCCAGCAGTTTCCCCTCGGTAGTTCAGCCCCAGCATTTT
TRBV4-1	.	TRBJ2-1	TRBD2	CASSMPPRDYQREHEQFF	TGCGCCAGCAGCATGCCTCCTCGGGACTACCAAAGAGAGCATGAGCAGTTCTTC
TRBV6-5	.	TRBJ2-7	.	CASSYPGQQYF	TGTGCCAGCAGCTATCCGGGACAGCAGTACTTC
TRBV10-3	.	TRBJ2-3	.	CAISEFTDTQYF	TGTGCCATCAGTGAGTTCACAGATACGCAGTATTTT
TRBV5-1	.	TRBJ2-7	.	CASSPGTAESSYEQYF	TGCGCCAGCAGCCCGGGGACGGCTGAAAGCTCCTACGAGCAGTACTTC
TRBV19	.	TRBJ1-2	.	CASSSRGRDDRRYGYTF	TGTGCCAGTAGTTCCCGGGGCAGGGACGACAGGCGCTATGGCTACACCTTC
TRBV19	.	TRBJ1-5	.	CASSMDKKYNQPQHF	TGTGCCAGTAGTATGGACAAAAAATACAATCAGCCCCAGCATTTT
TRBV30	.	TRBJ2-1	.	CAWKGDVGTYNEQFF	TGTGCCTGGAAAGGCGACGTGGGTACCTACAATGAGCAGTTCTTC
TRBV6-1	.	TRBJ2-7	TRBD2	CASSARGGLAAPYEQYF	TGTGCCAGCAGTGCTCGGGGGGGCCTAGCGGCCCCCTACGAGCAGTACTTC
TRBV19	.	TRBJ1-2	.	CASSSARTTTYGYTF	TGTGCCAGTAGTAGTGCCCGAACAACCACCTATGGCTACACCTTC
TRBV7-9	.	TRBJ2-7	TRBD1	CASSQNRDRGPSYEQYF	TGTGCCAGCAGCCAGAACCGGGACAGGGGGCCCTCCTACGAGCAGTACTTC
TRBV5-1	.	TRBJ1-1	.	CASSTSNDGEAFF	TGCGCCAGCAGCACCTCCAATGACGGTGAAGCTTTCTTT
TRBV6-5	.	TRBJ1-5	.	CASSSIGGSQPQHF	TGTGCCAGCAGTTCCATCGGGGGCAGTCAGCCCCAGCATTTT
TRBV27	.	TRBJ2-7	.	CASSLKGGSYEQYF	TGTGCCAGCAGTTTAAAGGGAGGCTCCTACGAGCAGTACTTC
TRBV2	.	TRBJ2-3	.	CASSEGLTGTDTQYF	TGTGCCAGCAGTGAGGGCTTAACAGGCACAGATACGCAGTATTTT
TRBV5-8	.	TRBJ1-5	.	CASSLDRAQPQHF	TGTGCCAGCAGCTTGGACAGGGCCCAGCCCCAGCATTTT
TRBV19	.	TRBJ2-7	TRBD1	CASSIVDRAGEQYF	TGTGCCAGTAGTATTGTCGACAGGGCGGGCGAGCAGTACTTC
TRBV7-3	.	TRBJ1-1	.	CASSISGGMNTEAFF	TGTGCCAGCAGCATTTCCGGAGGTATGAACACTGAAGCTTTCTTT
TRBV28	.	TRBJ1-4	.	CASSPPNWYEKLFF	TGTGCCAGCAGTCCACCCAACTGGTATGAAAAACTGTTTTTT
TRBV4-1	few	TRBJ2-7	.	CASSQEERWYEQYF	TGCGCCAGCAGCCAAGAAGAGAGGTGGTACGAGCAGTACTTC
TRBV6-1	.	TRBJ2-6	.	CAIQGSGANVLTF	TGTGCCATCCAGGGCTCTGGGGCCAACGTCCTGACTTTC
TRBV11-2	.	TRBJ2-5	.	CASSLWDTEETQYF	TGTGCCAGCAGCTTATGGGACACCGAAGAGACCCAGTACTTC
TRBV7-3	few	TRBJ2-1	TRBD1	CASSTGQGLINEQFF	TGTGCCAGCAGTACCGGACAGGGGCTAATCAATGAGCAGTTCTTC
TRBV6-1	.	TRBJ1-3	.	CASSERWGDSGNTIYF	TGTGCCAGCAGTGAACGTTGGGGCGACTCTGGAAACACCATATATTTT
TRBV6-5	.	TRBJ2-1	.	CASTQGLSYNEQFF	TGTGCCAGCACCCAAGGACTCTCCTACAATGAGCAGTTCTTC
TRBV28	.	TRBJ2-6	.	CASSPSGGSGANVLTF	TGTGCCAGCAGTCCTTCCGGCGGCTCTGGGGCCAACGTCCTGACTTTC
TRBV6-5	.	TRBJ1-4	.	CASRPIRGFNEKLFF	TGTGCCAGCAGACCGATTAGGGGATTTAATGAAAAACTGTTTTTT
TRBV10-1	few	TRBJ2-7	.	CATGTENSYEQYF	TGCGCCACCGGGACTGAGAATTCGTACGAGCAGTACTTC
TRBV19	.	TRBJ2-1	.	CASTLEHRDFSRNEQFF	TGTGCCAGTACCCTAGAACACCGGGACTTCAGCCGCAATGAGCAGTTCTTC